The 5 T cell receptor beta chains below were found in one sample sequenced in a study of beta chain features in type 1 diabetes. Every bit of the isolated RNA underwent reverse transcription, so sequencing read expressed TCRB transcripts. Using immunoSEQ multiplex PCR, the repertoire was profiled, and TCRdb retains in-frame clones only, with some absent. This sample carries 150,000 to 190,000 clones, around 8.5% of them seen once, and the ten largest clones take 0.55% to 0.75%. Specimen: central memory CD4+ T cells from blood. These receptor sequences come from a man younger than 35 in good health.

The V and J genes are TRBV15 and TRBJ2-5, with D possibly matching TRBD1 (6 bases). The J call may not be correct, given that the DNA end is closer to TRBJ2-7. The CDR3 has 15 amino acids. Looked up from germline, CDR1 is LNHNV and CDR2 is YYDKDF (reference sequence). The CDR3 is CATSREATGTDEQYF. For the CDR3, the DNA is TGTGCCACCAGCAGAGAGGCTACAGGGACGGACGAGCAGTACTTC.

The rearrangement links TRBV7-2 to TRBJ2-3; D is unresolved. V was shortened by 6 bases and J by 0 bases, with 13 bases between the two germline ends. Germline V lookup: CDR1 SGHTA, CDR2 FQGNSA. The CDR3 is 15 amino acids. In nucleotides, the CDR3 is TGTGCCAGCAGACTTAGCCGAGCTAGCACAGATACGCAGTATTTT. This encodes CASRLSRASTDTQYF.

This clone was observed a handful of times. V gene TRBV10-3 combines with J gene TRBJ1-5; a weak D match, TRBD1 (6 bases). This CDR3 has 17 amino acids. The ends were cut back, 4 bases at V and 0 bases at J, with 16 bases in the middle. Germline CDR1 is ENHRY and CDR2 is SYGVKD. The CDR3 nucleotides are TGTGCCATCAGTGTACTGGACAGTGTCAATAGCAATCAGCCCCAGCATTTT. It codes for CAISVLDSVNSNQPQHF.

This clone was detected many times. This rearrangement joins TRBV4-3 to TRBJ2-7; the D gene is possibly TRBD2 (6 bases). Trimming shortened V by 1 base and J by 4 bases, and 14 bases separated the two germline ends. Per germline, CDR1 LGHNA and CDR2 YSLEER. The CDR3 runs to 15 residues. CDR3 loop: CASSQVRGWAYEQYF. The CDR3 DNA sequence: TGCGCCAGCAGCCAAGTCCGGGGGTGGGCTTACGAGCAGTACTTC.

This clone has at least ten counts. V gene TRBV28 combines with J gene TRBJ2-3; 11 bases line up with TRBD2. Germline V lookup: CDR1 MDHEN, CDR2 SYDVKM. The length of the CDR3 is 15 residues. V trimming: 4 bases; J trimming: 7 bases; junction bases outside the gene matches: 7. CDR3 in DNA: TGTGCCAGCAGTTCCTTACTAGCGGGAGAGCATACGCAGTATTTT. Protein product: CASSSLLAGEHTQYF. The entire variable domain, with the rest obtained from reference TRBV28 and TRBJ2-3, is as follows: DVKVTQSSRYLVKRTGEKVFLECVQDMDHENMFWYRQDPGLGLRLIYFSYDVKMKEKGDIPEGYSVSREKKERFSLILESASTNQTSMYLCASSSLLAGEHTQYFGPGTRLTVL.